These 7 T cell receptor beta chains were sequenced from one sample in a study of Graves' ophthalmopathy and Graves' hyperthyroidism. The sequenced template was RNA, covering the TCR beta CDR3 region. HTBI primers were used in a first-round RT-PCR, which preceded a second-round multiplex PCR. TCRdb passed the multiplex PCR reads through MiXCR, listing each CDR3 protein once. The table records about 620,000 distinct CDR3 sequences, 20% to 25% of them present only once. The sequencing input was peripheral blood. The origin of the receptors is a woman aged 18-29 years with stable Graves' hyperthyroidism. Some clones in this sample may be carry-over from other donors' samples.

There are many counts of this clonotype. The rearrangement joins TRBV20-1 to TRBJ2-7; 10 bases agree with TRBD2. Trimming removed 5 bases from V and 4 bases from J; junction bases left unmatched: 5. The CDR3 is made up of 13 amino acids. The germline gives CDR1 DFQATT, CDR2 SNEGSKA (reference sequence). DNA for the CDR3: TGCAGTGCTGCCTTTAGCGGGGGGTACGAGCAGTACTTC. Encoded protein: CSAAFSGGYEQYF.

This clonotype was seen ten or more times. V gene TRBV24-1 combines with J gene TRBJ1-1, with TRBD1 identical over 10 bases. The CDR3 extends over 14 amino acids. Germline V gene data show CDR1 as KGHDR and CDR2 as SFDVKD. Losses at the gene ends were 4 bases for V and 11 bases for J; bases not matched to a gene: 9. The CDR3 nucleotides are TGTGCCACCAGTGAGTCGACAGGGGGCAGAGGGGCTTTCTTT. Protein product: CATSESTGGRGAFF.

CDR3 residues: CASRRGQGVSGELFF. Here the CDR3 DNA reads TGTGCCAGTAGGCGGGGACAGGGAGTTTCCGGGGAGCTGTTTTTT. The chain has TRBV19 and TRBJ2-2, with 9 bases fitting TRBD1. The germline gives CDR1 LNHDA, CDR2 SQIVND (reference sequence). The CDR3 is made up of 15 amino acids. With V trimmed by 6 bases and J by 6 bases, 8 bases remained unmatched. The full variable domain, completed using reference TRBV19 and TRBJ2-2, is DGGITQSPKYLFRKEGQNVTLSCEQNLNHDAMYWYRQDPGQGLRLIYYSQIVNDFQKGDIAEGYSVSREKKESFPLTVTSAQKNPTAFYLCASRRGQGVSGELFFGEGSRLTVL.

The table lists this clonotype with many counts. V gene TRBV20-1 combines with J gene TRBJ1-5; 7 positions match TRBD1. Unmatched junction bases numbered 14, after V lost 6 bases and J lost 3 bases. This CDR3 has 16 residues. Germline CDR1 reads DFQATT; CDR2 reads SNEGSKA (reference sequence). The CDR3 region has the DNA TGCAGTGCGCCCGGACAGGAGGAGTGGAACAATCAGCCCCAGCATTTT. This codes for CSAPGQEEWNNQPQHF.

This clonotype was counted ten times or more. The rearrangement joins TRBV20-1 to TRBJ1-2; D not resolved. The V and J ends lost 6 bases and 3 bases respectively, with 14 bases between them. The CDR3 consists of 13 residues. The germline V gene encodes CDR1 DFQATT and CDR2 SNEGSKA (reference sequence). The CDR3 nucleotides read TGCAGTGCAGGGAGGGTCCTCGACTATGGCTACACCTTC. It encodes CSAGRVLDYGYTF.

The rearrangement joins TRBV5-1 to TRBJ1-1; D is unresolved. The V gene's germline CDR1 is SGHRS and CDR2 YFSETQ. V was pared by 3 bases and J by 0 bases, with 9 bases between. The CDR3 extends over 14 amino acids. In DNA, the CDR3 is TGCGCCAGCAGCTCCGAATTCATGAACACTGAAGCTTTCTTT. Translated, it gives CASSSEFMNTEAFF. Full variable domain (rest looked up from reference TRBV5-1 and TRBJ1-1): KAGVTQTPRYLIKTRGQQVTLSCSPISGHRSVSWYQQTPGQGLQFLFEYFSETQRNKGNFPGRFSGRQFSNSRSEMNVSTLELGDSALYLCASSSEFMNTEAFFGQGTRLTVV.

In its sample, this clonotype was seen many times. The CDR3: CASSVATRPVETQYF. The CDR3 bases are TGTGCCAGCAGCGTAGCTACGAGGCCCGTTGAGACCCAGTACTTC. The genes are TRBV9 and TRBJ2-5; no definite D call. The V gene's germline CDR1 is SGDLS and CDR2 YYNGEE. The CDR3 loop spans 15 amino acids. V was trimmed by 0 bases and J by 5 bases, leaving 14 bases between them.